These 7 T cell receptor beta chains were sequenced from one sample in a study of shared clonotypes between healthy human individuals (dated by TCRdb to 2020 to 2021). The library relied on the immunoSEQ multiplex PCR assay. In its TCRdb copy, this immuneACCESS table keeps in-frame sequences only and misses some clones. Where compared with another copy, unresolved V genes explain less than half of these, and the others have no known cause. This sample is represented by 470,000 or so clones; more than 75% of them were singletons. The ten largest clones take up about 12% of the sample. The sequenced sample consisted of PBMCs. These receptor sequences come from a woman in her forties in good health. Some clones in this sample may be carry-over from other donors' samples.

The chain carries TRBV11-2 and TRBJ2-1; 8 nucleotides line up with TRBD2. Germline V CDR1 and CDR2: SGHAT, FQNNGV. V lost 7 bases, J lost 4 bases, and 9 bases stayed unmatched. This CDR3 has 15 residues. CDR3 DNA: TGTGCCAGCACCCCGGGAGGGTTCGGGTACAATGAGCAGTTCTTC. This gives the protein CASTPGGFGYNEQFF.

CDR3 region: CASSPMTGGRGYTF. The CDR3 coding sequence is TGTGCCAGCAGCCCCATGACAGGGGGCAGGGGCTACACCTTC. The rearrangement links TRBV5-6 to TRBJ1-2; TRBD1 aligns across 10 bases. This CDR3 has 14 amino acids. The germline gives CDR1 SGHDT, CDR2 YYEEEE. Trimming took 4 bases from V and 8 from J; bases not matched to a gene: 8.

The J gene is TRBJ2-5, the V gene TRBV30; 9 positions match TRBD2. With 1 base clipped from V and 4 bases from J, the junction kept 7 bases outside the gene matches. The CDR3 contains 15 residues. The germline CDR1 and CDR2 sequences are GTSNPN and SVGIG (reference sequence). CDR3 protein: CAWSGGLAVAETQYF. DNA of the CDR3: TGTGCCTGGAGTGGGGGACTAGCCGTTGCAGAGACCCAGTACTTC. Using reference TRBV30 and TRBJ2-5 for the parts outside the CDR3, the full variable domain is SQTIHQWPATLVQPVGSPLSLECTVEGTSNPNLYWYRQAAGRGLQLLFYSVGIGQISSEVPQNLSASRPQDRQFILSSKKLLLSDSGFYLCAWSGGLAVAETQYFGPGTRLLVL.

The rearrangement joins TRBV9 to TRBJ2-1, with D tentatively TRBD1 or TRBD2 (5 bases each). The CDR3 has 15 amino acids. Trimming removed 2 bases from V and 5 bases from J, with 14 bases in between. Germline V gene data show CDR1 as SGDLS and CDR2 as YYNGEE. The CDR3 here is CASSVYRDPDNEQFF. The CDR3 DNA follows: TGTGCCAGCAGCGTCTATCGGGACCCCGACAATGAGCAGTTCTTC.

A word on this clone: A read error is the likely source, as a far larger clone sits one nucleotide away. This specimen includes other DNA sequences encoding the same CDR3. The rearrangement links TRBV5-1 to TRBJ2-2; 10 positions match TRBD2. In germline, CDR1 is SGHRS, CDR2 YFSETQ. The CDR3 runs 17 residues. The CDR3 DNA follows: TGCGCCAGCAGCGCAGAACTAGCGGGACAAAACACTGGGGAGCTGTTTTTT. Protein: CASSAELAGQNTGELFF.

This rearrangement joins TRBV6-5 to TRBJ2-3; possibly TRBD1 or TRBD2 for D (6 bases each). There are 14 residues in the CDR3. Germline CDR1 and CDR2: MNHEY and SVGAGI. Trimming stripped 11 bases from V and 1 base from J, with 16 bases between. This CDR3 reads CAAGGQLGTDTQYF. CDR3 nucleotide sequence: TGTGCCGCCGGGGGCCAACTGGGCACAGATACGCAGTATTTT.

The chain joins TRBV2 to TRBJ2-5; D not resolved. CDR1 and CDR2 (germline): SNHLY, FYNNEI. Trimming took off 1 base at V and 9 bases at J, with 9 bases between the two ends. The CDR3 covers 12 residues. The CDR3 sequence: CASSEVLLPQYF. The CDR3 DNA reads TGTGCCAGCAGTGAAGTCTTACTTCCCCAGTACTTC.